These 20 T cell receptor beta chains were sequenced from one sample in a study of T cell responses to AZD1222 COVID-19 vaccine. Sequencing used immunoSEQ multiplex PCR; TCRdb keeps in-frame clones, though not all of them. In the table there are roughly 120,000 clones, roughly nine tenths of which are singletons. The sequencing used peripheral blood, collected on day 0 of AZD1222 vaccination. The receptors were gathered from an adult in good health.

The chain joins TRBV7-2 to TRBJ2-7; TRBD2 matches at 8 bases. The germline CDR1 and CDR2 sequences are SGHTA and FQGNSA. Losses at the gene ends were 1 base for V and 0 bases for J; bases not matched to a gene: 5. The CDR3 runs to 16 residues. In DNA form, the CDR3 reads TGTGCCAGCAGCTTAGATCTAGCGGGCAGCTCCTACGAGCAGTACTTC. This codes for CASSLDLAGSSYEQYF.

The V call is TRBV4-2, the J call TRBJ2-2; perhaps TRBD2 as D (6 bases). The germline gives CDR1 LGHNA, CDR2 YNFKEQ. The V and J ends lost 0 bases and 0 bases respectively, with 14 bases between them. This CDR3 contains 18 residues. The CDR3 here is CASSQDRVAVTNTGELFF. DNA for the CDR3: TGTGCCAGCAGCCAAGATAGGGTAGCGGTTACGAACACCGGGGAGCTGTTTTTT.

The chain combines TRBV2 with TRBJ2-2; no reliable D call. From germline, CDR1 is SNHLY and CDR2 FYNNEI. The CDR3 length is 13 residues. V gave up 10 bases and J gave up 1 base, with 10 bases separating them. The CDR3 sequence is CATGRENTGELFF. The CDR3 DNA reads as TGTGCCACAGGAAGGGAGAACACCGGGGAGCTGTTTTTT.

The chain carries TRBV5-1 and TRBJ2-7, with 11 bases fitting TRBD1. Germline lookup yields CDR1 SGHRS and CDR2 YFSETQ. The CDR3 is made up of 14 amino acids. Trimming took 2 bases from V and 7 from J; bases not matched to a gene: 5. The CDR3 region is CASSFGQGAWEQYF. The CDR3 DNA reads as TGCGCCAGCAGCTTTGGACAGGGGGCTTGGGAGCAGTACTTC.

The CDR3 coding sequence is TGTGCCAGCAGTCCGGACCCCCCGGGGACCCAGTACTTC. Translating it yields CASSPDPPGTQYF. J is TRBJ2-5 and V is TRBV6-6; D is ambiguous. V lost 5 bases and J lost 7, with 14 bases in between. The germline gives CDR1 MNHNY, CDR2 SVGAGI (reference sequence). The CDR3 is made up of 13 amino acids.

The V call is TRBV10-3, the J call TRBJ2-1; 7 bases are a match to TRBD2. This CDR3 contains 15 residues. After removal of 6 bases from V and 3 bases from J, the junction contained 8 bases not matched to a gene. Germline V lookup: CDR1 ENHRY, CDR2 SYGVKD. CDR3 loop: CAIRSTSLDYNEQFF. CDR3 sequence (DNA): TGTGCCATCAGATCGACTAGCCTCGACTACAATGAGCAGTTCTTC.

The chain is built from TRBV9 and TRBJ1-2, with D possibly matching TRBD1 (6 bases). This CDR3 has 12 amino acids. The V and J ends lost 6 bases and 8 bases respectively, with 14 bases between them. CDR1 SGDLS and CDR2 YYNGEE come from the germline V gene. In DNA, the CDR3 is TGTGCCAGCACCACCGGGGGCACGGGCTACACCTTC. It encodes CASTTGGTGYTF.

CDR3 bases: TGTGCCAGCAGTTACAAGGGGGTCGGGAGAAACACTGAAGCTTTCTTT. This gives the protein CASSYKGVGRNTEAFF. The rearrangement links TRBV6-5 to TRBJ1-1; D is possibly TRBD1 (6 bases). The CDR3 length is 16 residues. CDR1 is MNHEY, CDR2 SVGAGI, per germline. Trimming took 2 bases from V and 2 from J, leaving 15 bases between them.

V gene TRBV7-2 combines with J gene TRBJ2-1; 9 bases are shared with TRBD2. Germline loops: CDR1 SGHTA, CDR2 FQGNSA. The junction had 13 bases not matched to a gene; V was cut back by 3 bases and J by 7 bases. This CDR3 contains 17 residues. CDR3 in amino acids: CASSLSSAGGGQNEQFF. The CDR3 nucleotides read TGTGCCAGCAGCTTGTCCTCCGCGGGAGGGGGGCAAAATGAGCAGTTCTTC.

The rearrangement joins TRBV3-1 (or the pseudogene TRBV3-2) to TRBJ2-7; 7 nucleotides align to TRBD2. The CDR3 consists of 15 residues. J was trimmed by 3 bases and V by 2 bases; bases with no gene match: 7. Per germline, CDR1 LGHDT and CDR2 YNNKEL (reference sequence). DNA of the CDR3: TGTGCCAGCAGCCAAATGGCGGGAGTGGGCTACGAGCAGTACTTC. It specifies CASSQMAGVGYEQYF.

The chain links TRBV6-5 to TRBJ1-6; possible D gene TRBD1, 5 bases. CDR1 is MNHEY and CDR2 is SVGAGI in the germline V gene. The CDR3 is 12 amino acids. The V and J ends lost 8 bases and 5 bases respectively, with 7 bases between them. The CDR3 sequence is CASQGNNSPLHF. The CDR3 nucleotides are TGTGCCAGCCAGGGAAATAATTCACCCCTCCACTTT.

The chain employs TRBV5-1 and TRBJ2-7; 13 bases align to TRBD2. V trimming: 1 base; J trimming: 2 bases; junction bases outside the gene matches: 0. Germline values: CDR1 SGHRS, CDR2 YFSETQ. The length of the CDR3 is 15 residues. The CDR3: CASSLTSGRAYEQYF. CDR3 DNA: TGCGCCAGCAGCTTGACTAGCGGGAGGGCCTACGAGCAGTACTTC.

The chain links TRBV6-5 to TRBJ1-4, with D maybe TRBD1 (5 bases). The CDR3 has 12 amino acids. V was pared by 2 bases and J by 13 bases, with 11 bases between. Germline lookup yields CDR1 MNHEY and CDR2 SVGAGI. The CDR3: CASSYPGGGLFF. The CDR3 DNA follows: TGTGCCAGCAGTTACCCGGGGGGGGGACTGTTTTTT.

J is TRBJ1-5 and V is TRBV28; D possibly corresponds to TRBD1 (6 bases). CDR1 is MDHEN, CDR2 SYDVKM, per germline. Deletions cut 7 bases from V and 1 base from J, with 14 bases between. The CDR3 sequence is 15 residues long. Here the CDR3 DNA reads TGTGCCAGCATGGAGGGAAGGGGGAGCAATCAGCCCCAGCATTTT. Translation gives CASMEGRGSNQPQHF.

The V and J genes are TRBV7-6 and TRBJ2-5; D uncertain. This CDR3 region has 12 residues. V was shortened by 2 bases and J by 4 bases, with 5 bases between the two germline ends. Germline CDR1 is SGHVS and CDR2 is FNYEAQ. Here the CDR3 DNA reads TGTGCCAGCAGCTTACTTTCAGAGACCCAGTACTTC. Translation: CASSLLSETQYF.

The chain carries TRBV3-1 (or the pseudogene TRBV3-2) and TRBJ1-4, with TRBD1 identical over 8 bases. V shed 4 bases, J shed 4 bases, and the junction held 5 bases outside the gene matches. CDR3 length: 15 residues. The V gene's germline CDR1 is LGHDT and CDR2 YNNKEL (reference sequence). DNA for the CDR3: TGTGCCAGCAGCCGGGACAGGACCTTTAATGAAAAACTGTTTTTT. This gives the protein CASSRDRTFNEKLFF.

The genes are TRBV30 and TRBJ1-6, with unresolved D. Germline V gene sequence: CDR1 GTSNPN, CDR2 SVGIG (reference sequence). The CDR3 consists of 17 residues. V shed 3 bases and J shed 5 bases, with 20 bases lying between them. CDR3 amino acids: CAWRIRGSPLDNSPLHF. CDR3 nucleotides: TGTGCCTGGAGGATCAGAGGGTCCCCTCTCGATAATTCACCCCTCCACTTT.

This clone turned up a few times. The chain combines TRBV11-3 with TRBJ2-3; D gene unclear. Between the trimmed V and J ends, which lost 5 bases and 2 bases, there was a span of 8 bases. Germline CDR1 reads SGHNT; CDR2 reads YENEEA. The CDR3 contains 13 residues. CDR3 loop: CASSHAPTDTQYF. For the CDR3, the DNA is TGTGCCAGCAGCCACGCCCCCACAGATACGCAGTATTTT.

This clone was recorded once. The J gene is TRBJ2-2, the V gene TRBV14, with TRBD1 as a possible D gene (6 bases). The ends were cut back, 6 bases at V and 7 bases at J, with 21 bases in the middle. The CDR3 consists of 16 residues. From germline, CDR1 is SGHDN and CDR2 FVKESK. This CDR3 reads CASSEMMGRGGGELFF. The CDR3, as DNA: TGTGCCAGCAGTGAGATGATGGGCAGGGGCGGCGGGGAGCTGTTTTTT.

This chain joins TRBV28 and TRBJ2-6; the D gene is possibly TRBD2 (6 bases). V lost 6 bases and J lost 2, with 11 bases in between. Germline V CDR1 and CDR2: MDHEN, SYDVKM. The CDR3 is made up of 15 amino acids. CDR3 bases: TGTGCCAGCAGGGTTCCGGGGGCTGGGGCCAACGTCCTGACTTTC. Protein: CASRVPGAGANVLTF. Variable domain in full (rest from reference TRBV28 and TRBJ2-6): DVKVTQSSRYLVKRTGEKVFLECVQDMDHENMFWYRQDPGLGLRLIYFSYDVKMKEKGDIPEGYSVSREKKERFSLILESASTNQTSMYLCASRVPGAGANVLTFGAGSRLTVL.